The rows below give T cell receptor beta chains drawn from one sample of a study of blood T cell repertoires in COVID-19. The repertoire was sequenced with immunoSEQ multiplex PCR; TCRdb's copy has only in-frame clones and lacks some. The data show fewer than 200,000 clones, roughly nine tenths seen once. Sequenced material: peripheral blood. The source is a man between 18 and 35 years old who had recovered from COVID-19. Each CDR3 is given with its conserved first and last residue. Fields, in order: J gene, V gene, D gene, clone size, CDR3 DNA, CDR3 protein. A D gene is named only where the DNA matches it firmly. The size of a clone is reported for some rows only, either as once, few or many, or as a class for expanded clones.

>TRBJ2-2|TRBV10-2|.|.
TGCGCCAGCAGCACCACTAGACAGGGAGGTACCGGGGAGCTGTTTTTT
CASSTTRQGGTGELFF
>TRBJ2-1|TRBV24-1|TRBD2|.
TGTGCCACCAGTGGTTTGACTAGCGGGAGGTACAATGAGCAGTTCTTC
CATSGLTSGRYNEQFF
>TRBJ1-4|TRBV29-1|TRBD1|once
TGCAGCGTTGTTGAGGACAGGGGAATTGCTAATGAAAAACTGTTTTTT
CSVVEDRGIANEKLFF
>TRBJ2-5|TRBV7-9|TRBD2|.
TGTGCCAGCAGCCCCACCGCGGGCAGCGGGGGCCAAGAGACCCAGTACTTC
CASSPTAGSGGQETQYF
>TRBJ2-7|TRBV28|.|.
TGTGCCAGCAGTTTATTGGCGGGGACCTACGAGCAGTACTTC
CASSLLAGTYEQYF
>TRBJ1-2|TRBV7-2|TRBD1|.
TGTGCCAGCAGCTCGGGACAGGGTTATGGCTACACCTTC
CASSSGQGYGYTF
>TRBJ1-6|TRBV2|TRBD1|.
TGTGCCAGCAGTGGGGGTGGCAGGGGGCTGTTAACCCTCCACTTT
CASSGGGRGLLTLHF
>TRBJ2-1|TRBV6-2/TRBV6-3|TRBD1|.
TGTGCCAGCAGTTACCCCGGGACAGGGATGACCTACAATGAGCAGTTCTTC
CASSYPGTGMTYNEQFF
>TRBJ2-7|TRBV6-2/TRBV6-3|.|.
TGTGCCAGCAGTTATGAGGGCTGGAACGAGCAGTACTTC
CASSYEGWNEQYF
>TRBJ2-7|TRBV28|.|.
TGTGCCAGCCATAATGGCAGATCACACTCCTACGAGCAGTACTTC
CASHNGRSHSYEQYF
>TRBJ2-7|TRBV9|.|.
TGTGCCAGCAGCCCTTCTAGCGCAAGCTCCTACGAGCAGTACTTC
CASSPSSASSYEQYF
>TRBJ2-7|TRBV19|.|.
TGTGCCAGTAGCCTCACAGAGAACGAGCAGTACTTC
CASSLTENEQYF
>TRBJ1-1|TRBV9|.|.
TGTGCCAGCAGCGTAAGGGGGAGTGGGCTCACTGAAGCTTTCTTT
CASSVRGSGLTEAFF
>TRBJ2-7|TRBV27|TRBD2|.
TGTGCCAGCAGTATAGGACTAGCGGGAGGACAGACCTACGAGCAGTACTTC
CASSIGLAGGQTYEQYF
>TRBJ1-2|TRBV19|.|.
TGTGCCACCGGTGACTGGGGGGGTGGCTACACCTTC
CATGDWGGGYTF
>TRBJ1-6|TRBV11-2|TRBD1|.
TGTGCCAGCAGCTTAGCAGGGGGCGCATCACCCCTCCACTTT
CASSLAGGASPLHF
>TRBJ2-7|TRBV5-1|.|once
TGCGCCAGCAGTCCTGGACTGGAGCAGTACTTC
CASSPGLEQYF
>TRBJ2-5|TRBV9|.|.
TGTGCCAGCAGCGTAGCCCCCAGCGGCCAAGAGACCCAGTACTTC
CASSVAPSGQETQYF
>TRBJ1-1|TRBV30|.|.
TGTGCCTGGAGTGTACAAGGGGGAAACAATAGGGCTTTCTTT
CAWSVQGGNNRAFF
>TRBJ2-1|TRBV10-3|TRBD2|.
TGTGCCATCATCGGGACTAGCGGGAGTGGAGGAGTGAATGAGCAGTTCTTC
CAIIGTSGSGGVNEQFF
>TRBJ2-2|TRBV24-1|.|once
TGTGCCACCAGTGATTCCAAAGAAGGGGAGAACACCGGGGAGCTGTTTTTT
CATSDSKEGENTGELFF
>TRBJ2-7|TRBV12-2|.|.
TGTGCAAGTCGCTTAGCGGGATTACCGGGACTAGCGGGAGCCTACGAGCAGTACTTC
CASRLAGLPGLAGAYEQYF
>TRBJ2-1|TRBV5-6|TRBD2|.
TGTGCCAGCAGCCCCGCGACGGGAGGAGGCTACAATGAGCAGTTCTTC
CASSPATGGGYNEQFF
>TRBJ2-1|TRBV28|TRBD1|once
TGTGCCAGCAGTCCACTGACAGGGGGAAACCTCAATGAGCAGTTCTTC
CASSPLTGGNLNEQFF
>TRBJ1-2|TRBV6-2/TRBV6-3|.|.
TGTGCCAGCAGTTACCGGGACCGGGGGTTGGATGGCTACACCTTC
CASSYRDRGLDGYTF
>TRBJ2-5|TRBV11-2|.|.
TGTGCCAGCAGCTTAGAAGGTCTAGCCCTCAGGACCCAGTACTTC
CASSLEGLALRTQYF
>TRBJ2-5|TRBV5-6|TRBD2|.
TGTGCCAGCAGCTTGTTAAGACTAGCGGCGGAGACCCAGTACTTC
CASSLLRLAAETQYF
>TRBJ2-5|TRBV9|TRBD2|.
TGTGCCAGCAGCGTAAGTCCGGGACTAGCGGGAGGAGAGACCCAGTACTTC
CASSVSPGLAGGETQYF
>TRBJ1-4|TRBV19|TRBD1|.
TGTGCCAGTAGTCCCGACAGGGGTGAAAAACTGTTTTTT
CASSPDRGEKLFF
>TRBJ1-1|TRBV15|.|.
TGTGCCACCAGCAGAGAATACAGGGACGACACTGAAGCTTTCTTT
CATSREYRDDTEAFF
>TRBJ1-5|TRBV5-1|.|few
TGCGCCAGCAGCTTGGACGGGCAGGGAAATCAGCCCCAGCATTTT
CASSLDGQGNQPQHF
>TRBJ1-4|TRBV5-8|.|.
TGTGCCAGCAGCTTGGCGGGGTTCCCTAATGAAAAACTGTTTTTT
CASSLAGFPNEKLFF
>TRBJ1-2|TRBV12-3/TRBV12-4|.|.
TGTGCCAGCAGTTCGAGGTTCTATGGCTACACCTTC
CASSSRFYGYTF
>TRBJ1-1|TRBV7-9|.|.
TGTGCCAGCAGCTTCCCTGCGACTGAAGCTTTCTTT
CASSFPATEAFF
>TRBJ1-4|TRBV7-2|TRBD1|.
TGTGCCAGCAGTTCCGGGACAGGGCGCGAAAAACTGTTTTTT
CASSSGTGREKLFF
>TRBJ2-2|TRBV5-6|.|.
TGTGCCACCTCTGACCCTTTCTCAGGCACCGGGGAGCTGTTTTTT
CATSDPFSGTGELFF
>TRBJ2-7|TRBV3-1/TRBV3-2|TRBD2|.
TGTGCCAGCAGCGGGACTAGCGGTTCCTACGAGCAGTACTTC
CASSGTSGSYEQYF
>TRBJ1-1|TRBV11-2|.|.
TGTGCCAGCAGCTTAGATCGGGGAGGGGACACTGAAGCTTTCTTT
CASSLDRGGDTEAFF
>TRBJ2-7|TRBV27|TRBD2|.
TGTGCCAGCAGTTTGGCGGGAGGGCGCTACGAGCAGTACTTC
CASSLAGGRYEQYF
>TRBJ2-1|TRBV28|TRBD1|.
TGTGCCAGCAGTTTACCGGGACAGTACAATGAGCAGTTCTTC
CASSLPGQYNEQFF
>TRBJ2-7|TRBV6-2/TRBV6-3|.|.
TGTGCCAGCAGCCTAGGGGATTACTCCTACGAGCAGTACTTC
CASSLGDYSYEQYF
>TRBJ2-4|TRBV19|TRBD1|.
TGTGCCAGTAGTGAGACAGGGTTAGCCAAAAACATTCAGTACTTC
CASSETGLAKNIQYF
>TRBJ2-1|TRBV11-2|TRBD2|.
TGTGCCAGCAGCTCCCTAGCGGGAGCGTACAATGAGCAGTTCTTC
CASSSLAGAYNEQFF
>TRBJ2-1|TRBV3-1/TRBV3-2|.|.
TGTGCCAGCAGCCAAGGGCTGGCTGAGCAGTTCTTC
CASSQGLAEQFF
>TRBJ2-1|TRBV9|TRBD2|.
TGTGCCAGCAGCGTAGTTTCTAGCGGCTACAATGAGCAGTTCTTC
CASSVVSSGYNEQFF
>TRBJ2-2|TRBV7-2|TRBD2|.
TGTGCCAGCAGCTTCGGGACTAGCGGAACCGGGGAGCTGTTTTTT
CASSFGTSGTGELFF
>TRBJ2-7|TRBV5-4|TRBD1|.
TGTGCCAGTCACGATTTGACAGGGTCCGCCTACGAGCAGTACTTC
CASHDLTGSAYEQYF
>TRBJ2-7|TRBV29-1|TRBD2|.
TGCAGCGTCGGGACTAGCGGGACTTCGCCCTACGAGCAGTACTTC
CSVGTSGTSPYEQYF
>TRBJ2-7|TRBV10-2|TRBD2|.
TGCGCCAGCAGTGAGCGGCTAGCGGGAGAGTACGAGCAGTACTTC
CASSERLAGEYEQYF
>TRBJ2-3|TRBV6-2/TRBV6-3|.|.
TGTGCCAGCAGCCCTCCCTTGCGTGCGCAGTATTTT
CASSPPLRAQYF
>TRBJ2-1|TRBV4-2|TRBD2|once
TGTGCCAGCAGCGAATCTCTTGGACTAGCGGGAAATGAGCAGTTCTTC
CASSESLGLAGNEQFF
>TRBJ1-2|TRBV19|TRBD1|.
TGTGCCAGTAGTACCCTACTCTCGGGACAGGGGACCTATGGCTACACCTTC
CASSTLLSGQGTYGYTF
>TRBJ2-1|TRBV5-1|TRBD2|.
TGCGCCAGCCGGGCTAGGCTAGCGGGAGGGCGCAATGAGCAGTTCTTC
CASRARLAGGRNEQFF
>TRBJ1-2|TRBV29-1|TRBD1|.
TGCAGCGTTGAAGGGACAGGCTACTATGGCTACACCTTC
CSVEGTGYYGYTF
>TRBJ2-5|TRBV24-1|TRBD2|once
TGTGCCACCAGTGATACCCCGGGACTAGCGGGAGTCGGGGAGACCCAGTACTTC
CATSDTPGLAGVGETQYF